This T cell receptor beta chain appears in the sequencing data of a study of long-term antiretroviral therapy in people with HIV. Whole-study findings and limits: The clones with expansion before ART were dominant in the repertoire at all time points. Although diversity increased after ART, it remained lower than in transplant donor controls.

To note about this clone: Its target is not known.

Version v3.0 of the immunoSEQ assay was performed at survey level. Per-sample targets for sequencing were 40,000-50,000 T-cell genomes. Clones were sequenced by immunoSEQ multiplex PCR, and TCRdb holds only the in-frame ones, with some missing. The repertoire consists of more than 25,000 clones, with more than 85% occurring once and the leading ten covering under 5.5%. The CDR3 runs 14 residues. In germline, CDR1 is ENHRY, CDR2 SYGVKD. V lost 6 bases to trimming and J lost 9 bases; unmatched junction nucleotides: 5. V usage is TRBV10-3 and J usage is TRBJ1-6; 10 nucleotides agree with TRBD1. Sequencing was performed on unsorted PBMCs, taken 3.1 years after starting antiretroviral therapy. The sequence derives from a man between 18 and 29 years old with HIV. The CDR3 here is CAIRRTGGTSPLHF. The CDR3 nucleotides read TGTGCCATCAGGCGGACAGGGGGAACTTCACCCCTCCACTTT.